This T cell receptor beta chain comes out of a study of OX40 agonist ivuxolimab in advanced cancers. Points from the study as a whole: CD4+ and CD8+ blood T cells expanded clonally by week 6 at 0.1 to 3.0 mg/kg. Part of the nonresponder group also had normalized T-cell clonal expansion that was low.

Notes on this clone: Its specificity is unknown.

The germline V gene encodes CDR1 SGHDT and CDR2 YYEEEE. The CDR3 extends over 15 amino acids. V gave up 3 bases and J gave up 4 bases; unmatched junction bases: 9. Repertoires were generated with immunoSEQ multiplex PCR, while TCRdb's copy carries only in-frame clones and drops some. The data hold around 30,000 clones, with around 88% observed a single time. This clonotype originated in an adult with an advanced solid tumor such as melanoma, head and neck, liver or kidney cancer. The V gene is TRBV5-6, the J gene TRBJ1-1; the match to TRBD1 covers 7 bases. The sample in question was CD4+ or CD8+ T cells sorted from blood, obtained in a trial of the OX40 agonist ivuxolimab. CDR3 sequence: CASSSLYPGGTEAFF. CDR3 bases: TGTGCCAGCAGCTCCCTTTACCCAGGGGGCACTGAAGCTTTCTTT.